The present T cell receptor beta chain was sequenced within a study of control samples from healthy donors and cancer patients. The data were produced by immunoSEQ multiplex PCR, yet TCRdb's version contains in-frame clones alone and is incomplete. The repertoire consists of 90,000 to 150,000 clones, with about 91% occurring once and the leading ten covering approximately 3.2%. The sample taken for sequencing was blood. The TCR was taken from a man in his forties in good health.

CDR3 sequence: CASSLKVQGGYGYTF. For the CDR3, the DNA is TGTGCCAGCAGTTTAAAAGTACAGGGGGGCTATGGCTACACCTTC. The V gene is TRBV28, the J gene TRBJ1-2; TRBD1 agrees at 8 bases. This CDR3 has 15 residues. The V segment lost 2 bases and the J segment 4 bases; nucleotides outside the gene matches: 6. In germline, CDR1 is MDHEN, CDR2 SYDVKM.